Listed below are T cell receptor beta chains from one sample, sequenced in a study of shared clonotypes between healthy human individuals. Using immunoSEQ multiplex PCR, the repertoire was profiled, and TCRdb retains in-frame clones only, with some absent. Among roughly 2.4 million clones, more than 90% were seen once, and the ten largest hold about 0.13%. The sample was naive CD4+ T cells sorted from blood. The receptors stem from a man aged 18 to 30 in good health. CDR3s include the opening cysteine and the closing phenylalanine or tryptophan. The order of the fields is CDR3 protein, CDR3 DNA, V gene, J gene, CDR3 length, D gene, clone size. A D gene is named only where the DNA matches it firmly. Not every row has a clone size; where given, it reads once, few, many or a size class.

cdr3_aa: CASSQDLAGARTDTQYF
cdr3_nt: TGCGCCAGCAGCCAAGATCTAGCGGGAGCTCGCACAGATACGCAGTATTTT
v_call: TRBV4-3
j_call: TRBJ2-3
cdr3_length: 17
d_call: TRBD2
clone_size: once

cdr3_aa: CASSALAGLTDTQYF
cdr3_nt: TGTGCCAGCAGCGCGCTAGCGGGACTCACAGATACGCAGTATTTT
v_call: TRBV9
j_call: TRBJ2-3
cdr3_length: 15
d_call: TRBD2
clone_size: -

cdr3_aa: CASSPTGPETQYF
cdr3_nt: TGTGCCAGCAGCCCGACAGGGCCAGAGACCCAGTACTTC
v_call: TRBV7-6
j_call: TRBJ2-5
cdr3_length: 13
d_call: TRBD1
clone_size: -

cdr3_aa: CASSSRTGRENTIYF
cdr3_nt: TGTGCCAGCTCCTCCAGAACAGGCCGGGAAAACACCATATATTTT
v_call: TRBV21-1
j_call: TRBJ1-3
cdr3_length: 15
d_call: -
clone_size: -

cdr3_aa: CAGRGSEKLFF
cdr3_nt: TGTGCAGGACGGGGGAGCGAAAAACTGTTTTTT
v_call: TRBV30
j_call: TRBJ1-4
cdr3_length: 11
d_call: -
clone_size: once

cdr3_aa: CASSQERQEYNEQFF
cdr3_nt: TGCGCCAGCAGCCAAGAAAGGCAGGAATACAATGAGCAGTTCTTC
v_call: TRBV4-3
j_call: TRBJ2-1
cdr3_length: 15
d_call: -
clone_size: -

cdr3_aa: CASSLQASSYEQYF
cdr3_nt: TGTGCCAGCAGCCTACAGGCGAGCTCCTACGAGCAGTACTTC
v_call: TRBV7-2
j_call: TRBJ2-7
cdr3_length: 14
d_call: -
clone_size: -

cdr3_aa: CASSPGTLTNTEAFF
cdr3_nt: TGTGCCAGCAGTCCCGGGACACTCACGAACACTGAAGCTTTCTTT
v_call: TRBV6-5
j_call: TRBJ1-1
cdr3_length: 15
d_call: -
clone_size: -

cdr3_aa: CASSLSRDDSPLHF
cdr3_nt: TGTGCCAGCAGCTTATCGAGGGATGATTCACCCCTCCACTTT
v_call: TRBV7-9
j_call: TRBJ1-6
cdr3_length: 14
d_call: -
clone_size: -

cdr3_aa: CASSLVMSTADEKLFF
cdr3_nt: TGTGCCAGCAGCTTAGTTATGAGTACAGCCGATGAAAAACTGTTTTTT
v_call: TRBV11-2
j_call: TRBJ1-4
cdr3_length: 16
d_call: -
clone_size: -

cdr3_aa: CASSPGGQGNQPQHF
cdr3_nt: TGTGCCAGCTCACCTGGAGGGCAGGGGAATCAGCCCCAGCATTTT
v_call: TRBV18
j_call: TRBJ1-5
cdr3_length: 15
d_call: -
clone_size: -

cdr3_aa: CSAEGQGTYEQYF
cdr3_nt: TGCAGCGCCGAGGGACAGGGGACCTACGAGCAGTACTTC
v_call: TRBV29-1
j_call: TRBJ2-7
cdr3_length: 13
d_call: TRBD1
clone_size: -

cdr3_aa: CASSYGQVDNQPQHF
cdr3_nt: TGTGCCAGCAGTTATGGACAGGTGGACAATCAGCCCCAGCATTTT
v_call: TRBV6-6
j_call: TRBJ1-5
cdr3_length: 15
d_call: TRBD1
clone_size: once

cdr3_aa: CASSQTGLAGTDTQYF
cdr3_nt: TGCGCCAGCAGCCAAACGGGGCTAGCGGGGACAGATACGCAGTATTTT
v_call: TRBV4-1
j_call: TRBJ2-3
cdr3_length: 16
d_call: TRBD2
clone_size: once

cdr3_aa: CASSLGGQGLEQYF
cdr3_nt: TGTGCCAGCAGCTTAGGGGGACAGGGTCTCGAGCAGTACTTC
v_call: TRBV7-2
j_call: TRBJ2-7
cdr3_length: 14
d_call: TRBD1
clone_size: -

cdr3_aa: CASSLPARDIYF
cdr3_nt: TGCGCCAGCAGCTTGCCGGCCCGGGACATATATTTT
v_call: TRBV5-1
j_call: TRBJ1-3
cdr3_length: 12
d_call: -
clone_size: -

cdr3_aa: CASSGRDRAYEQYF
cdr3_nt: TGTGCCAGCAGCGGCCGGGACAGAGCCTACGAGCAGTACTTC
v_call: TRBV5-4
j_call: TRBJ2-7
cdr3_length: 14
d_call: TRBD1
clone_size: -

cdr3_aa: CASSLDGNPYNEQFF
cdr3_nt: TGCGCCAGCAGCTTGGACGGGAACCCCTACAATGAGCAGTTCTTC
v_call: TRBV5-1
j_call: TRBJ2-1
cdr3_length: 15
d_call: -
clone_size: -

cdr3_aa: CASSPVAGELFF
cdr3_nt: TGTGCCAGCTCACCAGTGGCCGGGGAGCTGTTTTTT
v_call: TRBV18
j_call: TRBJ2-2
cdr3_length: 12
d_call: -
clone_size: -

cdr3_aa: CAWRRVGINYGYTF
cdr3_nt: TGTGCCTGGAGGAGGGTGGGGATAAACTATGGCTACACCTTC
v_call: TRBV30
j_call: TRBJ1-2
cdr3_length: 14
d_call: -
clone_size: -

cdr3_aa: CASSQLQGYEQYF
cdr3_nt: TGTGCCAGCTCACAACTACAGGGCTACGAGCAGTACTTC
v_call: TRBV18
j_call: TRBJ2-7
cdr3_length: 13
d_call: -
clone_size: -

cdr3_aa: CASSENSGGAGETQYF
cdr3_nt: TGCGCCAGCAGTGAGAATAGCGGGGGGGCTGGAGAGACCCAGTACTTC
v_call: TRBV10-2
j_call: TRBJ2-5
cdr3_length: 16
d_call: TRBD2
clone_size: -

cdr3_aa: CASSVDGNSNQPQHF
cdr3_nt: TGTGCCAGCAGTGTGGACGGAAATAGCAATCAGCCCCAGCATTTT
v_call: TRBV6-1
j_call: TRBJ1-5
cdr3_length: 15
d_call: -
clone_size: -

cdr3_aa: CASSFSRTITGELFF
cdr3_nt: TGTGCCAGCAGTTTTTCCCGGACAATCACCGGGGAGCTGTTTTTT
v_call: TRBV27
j_call: TRBJ2-2
cdr3_length: 15
d_call: -
clone_size: -

cdr3_aa: CASSDFWGGTGNTIYF
cdr3_nt: TGTGCCAGCAGTGATTTTTGGGGAGGTACTGGAAACACCATATATTTT
v_call: TRBV2
j_call: TRBJ1-3
cdr3_length: 16
d_call: -
clone_size: -

cdr3_aa: CASSDPRYNEQFF
cdr3_nt: TGTGCCAGCAGCGATCCCCGCTACAATGAGCAGTTCTTC
v_call: TRBV9
j_call: TRBJ2-1
cdr3_length: 13
d_call: -
clone_size: -

cdr3_aa: CSVLDQGANTEAFF
cdr3_nt: TGCAGCGTTCTCGATCAGGGCGCGAACACTGAAGCTTTCTTT
v_call: TRBV29-1
j_call: TRBJ1-1
cdr3_length: 14
d_call: -
clone_size: -

cdr3_aa: CASIKNTEAFF
cdr3_nt: TGTGCCAGCATCAAGAACACTGAAGCTTTCTTT
v_call: TRBV6-1
j_call: TRBJ1-1
cdr3_length: 11
d_call: -
clone_size: -

cdr3_aa: CASSFSLGLNQPQHF
cdr3_nt: TGTGCCAGCAGCTTTTCCCTGGGTCTCAATCAGCCCCAGCATTTT
v_call: TRBV5-5
j_call: TRBJ1-5
cdr3_length: 15
d_call: -
clone_size: -

cdr3_aa: CASSWESPSSYNEQFF
cdr3_nt: TGCGCCAGCAGCTGGGAAAGCCCTAGCTCCTACAATGAGCAGTTCTTC
v_call: TRBV5-1
j_call: TRBJ2-1
cdr3_length: 16
d_call: -
clone_size: once

cdr3_aa: CASSWTGDQPQHF
cdr3_nt: TGTGCCAGCAGCTGGACAGGTGATCAGCCCCAGCATTTT
v_call: TRBV11-2
j_call: TRBJ1-5
cdr3_length: 13
d_call: TRBD1
clone_size: -

cdr3_aa: CATSSNELAGKHNEQFF
cdr3_nt: TGTGCCACCAGCAGCAACGAACTAGCGGGAAAACACAATGAGCAGTTCTTC
v_call: TRBV15
j_call: TRBJ2-1
cdr3_length: 17
d_call: TRBD2
clone_size: -

cdr3_aa: CASPGGYGYTF
cdr3_nt: TGTGCCAGCCCAGGGGGCTATGGCTACACCTTC
v_call: TRBV2
j_call: TRBJ1-2
cdr3_length: 11
d_call: TRBD1
clone_size: -

cdr3_aa: CASSSSGTGANSPLHF
cdr3_nt: TGTGCCAGCAGCTCATCCGGGACAGGGGCCAATTCACCCCTCCACTTT
v_call: TRBV7-8
j_call: TRBJ1-6
cdr3_length: 16
d_call: TRBD1
clone_size: -

cdr3_aa: CASSNNGVETDTQYF
cdr3_nt: TGTGCCAGCAGTAACAACGGGGTAGAAACAGATACGCAGTATTTT
v_call: TRBV6-5
j_call: TRBJ2-3
cdr3_length: 15
d_call: -
clone_size: -

cdr3_aa: CASSMGESSYNEQFF
cdr3_nt: TGTGCCAGCAGCATGGGGGAGAGCTCCTACAATGAGCAGTTCTTC
v_call: TRBV11-3
j_call: TRBJ2-1
cdr3_length: 15
d_call: -
clone_size: -

cdr3_aa: CASSPPGTYEQYF
cdr3_nt: TGTGCCAGCTCACCACCCGGAACCTACGAGCAGTACTTC
v_call: TRBV18
j_call: TRBJ2-7
cdr3_length: 13
d_call: -
clone_size: -